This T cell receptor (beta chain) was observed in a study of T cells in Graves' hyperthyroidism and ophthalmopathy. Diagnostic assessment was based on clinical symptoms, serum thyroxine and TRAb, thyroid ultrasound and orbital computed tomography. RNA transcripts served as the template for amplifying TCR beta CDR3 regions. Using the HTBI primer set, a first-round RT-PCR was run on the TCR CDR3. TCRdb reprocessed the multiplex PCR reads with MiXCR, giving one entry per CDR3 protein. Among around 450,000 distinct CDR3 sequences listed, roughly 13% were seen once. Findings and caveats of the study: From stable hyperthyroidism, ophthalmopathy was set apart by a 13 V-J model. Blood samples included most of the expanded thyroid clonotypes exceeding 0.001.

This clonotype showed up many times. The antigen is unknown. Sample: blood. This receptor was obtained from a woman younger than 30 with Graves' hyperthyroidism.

CDR3 protein: CASSLEKNRGYGYTF. CDR3 sequence (DNA): TGTGCCAGCAGCTTAGAGAAGAACAGGGGCTATGGCTACACCTTC. This sequence joins TRBV7-2 and TRBJ1-2; TRBD1 matches at 7 bases. Losses at the gene ends were 1 base for V and 4 bases for J; bases not matched to a gene: 6. The CDR3 is made up of 15 amino acids. Germline V gene data show CDR1 as SGHTA and CDR2 as FQGNSA.